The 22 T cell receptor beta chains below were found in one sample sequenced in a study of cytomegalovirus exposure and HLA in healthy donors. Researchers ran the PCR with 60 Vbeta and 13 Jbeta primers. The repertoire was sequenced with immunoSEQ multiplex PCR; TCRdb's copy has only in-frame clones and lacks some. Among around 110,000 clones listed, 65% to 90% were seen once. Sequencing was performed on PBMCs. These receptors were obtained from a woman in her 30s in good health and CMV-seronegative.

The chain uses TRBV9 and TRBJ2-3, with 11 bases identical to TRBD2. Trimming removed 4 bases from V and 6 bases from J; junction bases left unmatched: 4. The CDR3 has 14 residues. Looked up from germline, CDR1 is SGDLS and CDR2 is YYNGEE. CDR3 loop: CASSPRTSGDTQYF. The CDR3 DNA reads TGTGCCAGCAGCCCCCGGACTAGCGGGGATACGCAGTATTTT.

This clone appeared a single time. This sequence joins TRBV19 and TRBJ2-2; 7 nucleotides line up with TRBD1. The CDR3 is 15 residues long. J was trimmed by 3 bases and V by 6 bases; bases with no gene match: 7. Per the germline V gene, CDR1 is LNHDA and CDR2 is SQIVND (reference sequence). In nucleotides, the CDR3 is TGTGCCAGTAGGCTTAACAGGGGTGACACCGGGGAGCTGTTTTTT. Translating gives CASRLNRGDTGELFF.

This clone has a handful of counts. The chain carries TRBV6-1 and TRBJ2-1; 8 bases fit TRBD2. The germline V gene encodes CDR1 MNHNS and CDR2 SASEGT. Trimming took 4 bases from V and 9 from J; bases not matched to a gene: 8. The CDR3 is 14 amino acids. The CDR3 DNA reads TGTGCCAGCAGTGGGACTAGCATGCTGGGTGAGCAGTTCTTC. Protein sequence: CASSGTSMLGEQFF.

The CDR3 DNA sequence: TGTGCCAGCAGCTCGACAGGGGGTTCCACTGAAGCTTTCTTT. Amino acids: CASSSTGGSTEAFF. V is TRBV7-2 and J is TRBJ1-1; 9 positions match TRBD1. This CDR3 contains 14 residues. Germline values: CDR1 SGHTA, CDR2 FQGNSA. V lost 4 bases, J lost 4 bases, and 4 bases stayed unmatched.

The DNA for the CDR3 is TGTGCCAGCAGCTTAGCGCGACTAGCGGGAAGGTACAATGAGCAGTTCTTC. It encodes CASSLARLAGRYNEQFF. The V gene is TRBV7-8, the J gene TRBJ2-1; 11 positions agree with TRBD2. This CDR3 has 17 residues. Trimming at V came to 0 bases and at J to 4 bases, leaving 5 bases not matched to a gene. The germline gives CDR1 SGHVS, CDR2 FQNEAQ.

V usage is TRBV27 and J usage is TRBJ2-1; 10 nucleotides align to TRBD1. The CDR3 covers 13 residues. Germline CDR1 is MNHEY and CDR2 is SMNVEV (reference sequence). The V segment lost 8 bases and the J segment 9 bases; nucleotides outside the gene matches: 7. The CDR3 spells CASLRQGAGEQFF. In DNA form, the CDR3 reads TGTGCCAGCTTGAGACAGGGGGCGGGTGAGCAGTTCTTC.

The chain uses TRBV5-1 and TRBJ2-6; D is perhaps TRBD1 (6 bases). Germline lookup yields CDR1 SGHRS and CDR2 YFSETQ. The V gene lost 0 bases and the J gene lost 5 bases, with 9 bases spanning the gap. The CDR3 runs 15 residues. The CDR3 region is CASSLAGVRANVLTF. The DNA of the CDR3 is TGCGCCAGCAGCTTGGCAGGGGTGAGGGCCAACGTCCTGACTTTC.

CDR3 nucleotides: TGTGCCAGCAGCTTAGCGACAGGTACCGATACGCAGTATTTT. It yields the protein CASSLATGTDTQYF. The rearrangement joins TRBV7-9 to TRBJ2-3; possible D gene TRBD1, 6 bases. Per germline, CDR1 SEHNR and CDR2 FQNEAQ (reference sequence). The V gene lost 0 bases and the J gene lost 6 bases, with 10 bases spanning the gap. There are 14 residues in the CDR3.

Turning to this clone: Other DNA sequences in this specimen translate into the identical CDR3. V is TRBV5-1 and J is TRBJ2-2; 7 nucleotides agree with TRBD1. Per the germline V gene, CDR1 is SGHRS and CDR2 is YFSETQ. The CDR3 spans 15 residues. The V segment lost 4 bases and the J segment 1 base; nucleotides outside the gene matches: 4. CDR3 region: CASSEGQLNTGELFF. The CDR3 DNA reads TGCGCCAGCAGCGAGGGACAGCTGAACACCGGGGAGCTGTTTTTT.

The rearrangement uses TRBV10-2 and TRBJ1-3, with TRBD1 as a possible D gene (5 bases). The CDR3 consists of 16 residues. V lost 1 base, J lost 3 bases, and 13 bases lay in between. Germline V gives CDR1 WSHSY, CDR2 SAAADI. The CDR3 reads CASSEWGDVVGNTIYF. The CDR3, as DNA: TGCGCCAGCAGTGAGTGGGGGGACGTCGTTGGAAACACCATATATTTT.

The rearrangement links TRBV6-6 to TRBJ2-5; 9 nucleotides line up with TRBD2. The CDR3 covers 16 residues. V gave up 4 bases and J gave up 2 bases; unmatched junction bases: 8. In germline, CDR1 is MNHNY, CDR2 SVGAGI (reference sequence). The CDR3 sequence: CASSLMTSGYQETQYF. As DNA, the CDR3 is TGTGCCAGCAGTTTGATGACTAGCGGTTATCAAGAGACCCAGTACTTC.

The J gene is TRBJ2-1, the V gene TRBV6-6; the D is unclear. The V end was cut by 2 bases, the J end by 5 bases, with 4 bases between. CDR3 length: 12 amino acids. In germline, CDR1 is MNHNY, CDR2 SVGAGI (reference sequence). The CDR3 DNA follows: TGTGCCAGCAGTTACCCAAACAATGAGCAGTTCTTC. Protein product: CASSYPNNEQFF.

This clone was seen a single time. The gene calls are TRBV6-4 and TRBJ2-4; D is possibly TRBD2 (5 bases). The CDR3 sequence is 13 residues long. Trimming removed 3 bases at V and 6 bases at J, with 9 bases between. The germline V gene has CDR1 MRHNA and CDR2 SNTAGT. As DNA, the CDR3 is TGTGCCAGCAGTGAGATTGAGGGAAACATTCAGTACTTC. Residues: CASSEIEGNIQYF.

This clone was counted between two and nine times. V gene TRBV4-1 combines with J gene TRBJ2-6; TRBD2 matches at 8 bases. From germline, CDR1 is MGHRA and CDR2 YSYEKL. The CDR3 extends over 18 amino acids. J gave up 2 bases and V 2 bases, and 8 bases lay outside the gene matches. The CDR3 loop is CASSQLGRATAGANVLTF. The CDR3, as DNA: TGCGCCAGCAGCCAACTCGGGAGGGCCACGGCTGGGGCCAACGTCCTGACTTTC.

CDR3: CASRDSIPGELFF. As DNA, the CDR3 is TGTGCCAGCCGGGATAGTATTCCCGGGGAGCTGTTTTTT. V is TRBV19 and J is TRBJ2-2; TRBD2 is a possible D gene (5 bases). In germline, CDR1 is LNHDA, CDR2 SQIVND (reference sequence). The CDR3 has 13 residues. V was trimmed by 9 bases and J by 6 bases, leaving 14 bases between them.

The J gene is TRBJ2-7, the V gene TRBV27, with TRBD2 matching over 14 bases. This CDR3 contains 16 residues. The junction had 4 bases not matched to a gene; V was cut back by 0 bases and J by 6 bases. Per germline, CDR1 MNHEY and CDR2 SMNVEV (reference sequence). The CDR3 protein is CASSLSTGLAGGEQYF. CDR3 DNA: TGTGCCAGCAGTTTATCGACCGGACTAGCGGGGGGCGAGCAGTACTTC.

The CDR3 bases are TGCAGCGCTGTACTAGCGGGAGCTTCAGATACGCAGTATTTT. This encodes CSAVLAGASDTQYF. This sequence joins TRBV29-1 and TRBJ2-3; 11 bases are a match to TRBD2. This CDR3 is built from 14 residues. Germline V lookup: CDR1 SQVTM, CDR2 ANQGSEA. J lost 4 bases, V lost 7 bases, and 7 bases had no gene match.

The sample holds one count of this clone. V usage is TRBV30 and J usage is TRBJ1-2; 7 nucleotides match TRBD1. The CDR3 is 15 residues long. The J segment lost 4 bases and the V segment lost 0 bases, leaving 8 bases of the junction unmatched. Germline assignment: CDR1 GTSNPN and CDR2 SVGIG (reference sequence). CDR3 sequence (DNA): TGTGCCTGGAGTGTAATCGAGGGGGCGGCCTATGGCTACACCTTC. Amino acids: CAWSVIEGAAYGYTF. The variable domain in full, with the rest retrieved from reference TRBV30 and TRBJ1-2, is SQTIHQWPATLVQPVGSPLSLECTVEGTSNPNLYWYRQAAGRGLQLLFYSVGIGQISSEVPQNLSASRPQDRQFILSSKKLLLSDSGFYLCAWSVIEGAAYGYTFGSGTRLTVV.

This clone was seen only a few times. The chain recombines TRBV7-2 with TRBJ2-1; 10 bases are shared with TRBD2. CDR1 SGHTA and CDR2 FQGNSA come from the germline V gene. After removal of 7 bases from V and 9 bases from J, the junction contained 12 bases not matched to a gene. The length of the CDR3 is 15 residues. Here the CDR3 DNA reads TGTGCCAGCACCACGGCGGCTAGCGGGAGTCGTGAGCAGTTCTTC. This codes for CASTTAASGSREQFF.

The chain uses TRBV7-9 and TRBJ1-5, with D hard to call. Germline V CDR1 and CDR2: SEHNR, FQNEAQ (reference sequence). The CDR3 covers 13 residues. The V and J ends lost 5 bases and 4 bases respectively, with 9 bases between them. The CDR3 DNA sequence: TGTGCCAGCAGCATTGAACAGAATCAGCCCCAGCATTTT. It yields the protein CASSIEQNQPQHF.

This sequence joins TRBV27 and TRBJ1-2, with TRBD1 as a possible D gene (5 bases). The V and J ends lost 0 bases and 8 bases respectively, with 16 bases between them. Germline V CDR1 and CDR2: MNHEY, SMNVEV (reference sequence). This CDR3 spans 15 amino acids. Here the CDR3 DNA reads TGTGCCAGCAGTTTATCTGGGGGGGGGTATGGAGGCTACACCTTC. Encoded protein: CASSLSGGGYGGYTF.

CDR3 nucleotides: TGTGCCAGCAGCTTAGGGGGAAGCGGAGGCCACAATGAGCAGTTCTTC. Its translation is CASSLGGSGGHNEQFF. The chain joins TRBV7-6 to TRBJ2-1; possibly TRBD2 for D (5 bases). This CDR3 comprises 16 residues. In germline, CDR1 is SGHVS, CDR2 FNYEAQ. Trimming stripped 1 base from V and 5 bases from J, with 15 bases between.